The T cell receptor beta chain described here comes from a study of human T cells and chemical hapten exposure. V shed 4 bases, J shed 5 bases, and the junction held 4 bases outside the gene matches. CDR3 length: 14 amino acids. Germline assignment: CDR1 SGHTS and CDR2 YDEGEE. The time point: patch test 3, about 24 weeks after DPC sensitization. Specified treatment: therapeutic diphenylcyclopropenone sensitization with weekly scalp DPC. TCRdb independently ran MiXCR on the RACE reads; one entry per CDR3 protein. This sample carries over 55,000 distinct CDR3 sequences, over 8.5% of them seen once, and the ten largest clones take 1.4%. The sample holds a few counts of this clonotype.

This sequence joins TRBV5-8 and TRBJ2-2, with 8 bases identical to TRBD1. The sequence was collected from a woman aged 50 to 60 with alopecia areata. Some clones in this sample may be carry-over from other donors' samples. This specimen consisted of whole blood, obtained in connection with sensitization to the hapten diphenylcyclopropenone (DPC). The DNA for the CDR3 is TGTGCCAGCAGCAGGGACAGGAGAACCGGGGAGCTGTTTTTT. This encodes CASSRDRRTGELFF.